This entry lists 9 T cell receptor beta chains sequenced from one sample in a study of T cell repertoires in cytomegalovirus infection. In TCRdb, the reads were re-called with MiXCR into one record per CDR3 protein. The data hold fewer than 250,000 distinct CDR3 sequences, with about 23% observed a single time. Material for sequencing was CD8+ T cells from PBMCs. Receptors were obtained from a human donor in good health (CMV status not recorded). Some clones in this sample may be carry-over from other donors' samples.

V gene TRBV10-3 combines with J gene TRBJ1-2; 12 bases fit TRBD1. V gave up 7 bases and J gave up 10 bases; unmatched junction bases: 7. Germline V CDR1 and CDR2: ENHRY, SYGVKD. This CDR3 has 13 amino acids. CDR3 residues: CAITPGQGADYTF. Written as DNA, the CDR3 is TGTGCCATCACCCCGGGACAGGGGGCAGACTACACCTTC.

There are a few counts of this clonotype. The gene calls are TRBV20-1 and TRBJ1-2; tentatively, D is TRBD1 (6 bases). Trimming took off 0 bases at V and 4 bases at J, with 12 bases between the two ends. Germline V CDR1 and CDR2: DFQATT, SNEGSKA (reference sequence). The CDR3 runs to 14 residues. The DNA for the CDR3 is TGCAGTGCTAGAGATGGGGAACAGGGCTATGGCTACACCTTC. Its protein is CSARDGEQGYGYTF.

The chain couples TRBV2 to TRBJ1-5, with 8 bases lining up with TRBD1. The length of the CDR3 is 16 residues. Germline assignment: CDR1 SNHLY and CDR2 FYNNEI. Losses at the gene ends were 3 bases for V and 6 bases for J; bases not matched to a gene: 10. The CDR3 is CASSDLAGGFSQPQHF. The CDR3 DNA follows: TGTGCCAGCAGTGACCTGGCAGGGGGCTTCAGTCAGCCCCAGCATTTT.

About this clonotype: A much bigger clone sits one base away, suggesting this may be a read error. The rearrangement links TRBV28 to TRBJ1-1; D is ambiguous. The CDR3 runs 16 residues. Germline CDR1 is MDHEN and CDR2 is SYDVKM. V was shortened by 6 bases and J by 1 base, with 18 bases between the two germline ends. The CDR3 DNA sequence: TGTGCCAGCAGGCAGCTGAGGGTCGGGAGGAACACTGAAGCTTTCTTT. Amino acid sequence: CASRQLRVGRNTEAFF.

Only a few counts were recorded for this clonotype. The CDR3 region is CASEGSNGELFF. CDR3 bases: TGTGCCAGCGAAGGGTCGAACGGGGAGCTGTTTTTT. The rearrangement joins TRBV12-3 or TRBV12-4 to TRBJ2-2; no reliable D call. This CDR3 contains 12 residues. V dropped 8 bases and J dropped 7 bases, with 11 bases sitting between them.

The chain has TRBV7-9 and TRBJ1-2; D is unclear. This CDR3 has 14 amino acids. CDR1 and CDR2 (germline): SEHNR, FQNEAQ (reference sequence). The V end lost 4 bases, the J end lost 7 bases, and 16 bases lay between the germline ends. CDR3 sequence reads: CASSSPPDPVGYTF. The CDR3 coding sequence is TGTGCCAGCAGCTCCCCCCCGGATCCCGTTGGCTACACCTTC.

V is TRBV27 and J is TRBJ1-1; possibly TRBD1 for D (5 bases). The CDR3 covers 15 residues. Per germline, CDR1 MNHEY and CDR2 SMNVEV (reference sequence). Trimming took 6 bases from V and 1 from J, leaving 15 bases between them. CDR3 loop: CASSRVAERNTEAFF. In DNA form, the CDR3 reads TGTGCCAGCAGCAGGGTGGCGGAAAGGAACACTGAAGCTTTCTTT.

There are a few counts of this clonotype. CDR3 amino acids: CASSMVLKDYNEQFF. The CDR3 bases are TGTGCCAGTAGTATGGTTTTGAAGGATTACAATGAGCAGTTCTTC. The chain carries TRBV19 and TRBJ2-1; D is unresolved. The CDR3 extends over 15 amino acids. Deletions cut 3 bases from V and 4 bases from J, with 13 bases between. The germline CDR1 and CDR2 sequences are LNHDA and SQIVND (reference sequence).

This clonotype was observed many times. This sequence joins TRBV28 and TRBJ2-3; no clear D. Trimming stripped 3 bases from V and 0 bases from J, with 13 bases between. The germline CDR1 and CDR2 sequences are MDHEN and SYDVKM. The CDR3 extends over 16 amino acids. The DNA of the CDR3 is TGTGCCAGCAGTTTCTTTGGCAGTCCTAGCACAGATACGCAGTATTTT. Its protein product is CASSFFGSPSTDTQYF.